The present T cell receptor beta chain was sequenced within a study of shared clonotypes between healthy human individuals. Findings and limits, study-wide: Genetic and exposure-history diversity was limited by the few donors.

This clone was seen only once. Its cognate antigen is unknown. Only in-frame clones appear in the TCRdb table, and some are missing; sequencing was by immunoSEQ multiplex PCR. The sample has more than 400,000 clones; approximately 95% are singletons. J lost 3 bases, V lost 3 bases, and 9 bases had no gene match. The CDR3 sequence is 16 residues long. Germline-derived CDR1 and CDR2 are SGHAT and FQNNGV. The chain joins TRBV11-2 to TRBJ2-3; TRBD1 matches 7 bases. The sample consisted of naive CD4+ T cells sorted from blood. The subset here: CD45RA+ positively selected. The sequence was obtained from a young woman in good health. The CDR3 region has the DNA TGTGCCAGCAGCTTTAGAAAGGGGGCGAGAACAGATACGCAGTATTTT. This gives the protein CASSFRKGARTDTQYF.